Here is one TCR beta chain with its context. This clone was observed a handful of times. The clone's antigen remains unknown. No clone much larger than this one lies a single base away; base qualities are absent. The cohort was made up of 666 healthy bone marrow donors. All cohort members were sampled while nominally healthy, although unrecorded immune exposures were likely present. The donor tested CMV seronegative, placing the donor among the approximately 400 seronegative members of the cohort. A peripheral blood sample was collected from each donor, and TCR beta sequencing was performed on peripheral blood mononuclear cells. Genomic DNA was extracted from the blood cell samples with the Qiagen DNeasy Blood Extraction Kit. The data were taken from a study of cytomegalovirus exposure and HLA in healthy donors (dated by TCRdb to about 2017). For the study in its entirety: In an earlier analysis of under 750 of the donors, less than 350 Gb of sequence data and approximately 120 million unique TCR beta sequences from about 179 million T cells were reported. About 300 gigabases of sequencing data and some 85 million unique TCR sequences were included in an early release covering several hundred HLA-typed donors. The genetic ancestry cluster associated with self-reported Caucasian donors included about 84% of the 398 genotyped donors. The aim of the study was to test whether cataloging public T cell receptors could identify signatures of past pathogen exposure. The study used immunosequencing to profile the T cell repertoires of 600 to 850 subjects and linked those repertoires to cytomegalovirus serostatus. A separate validation cohort of approximately 120 different subjects was used in addition to the roughly 670-subject first cohort. To predict cytomegalovirus infection status, the study combined high-throughput TCR immunosequencing, statistical association of individual TCRs with disease status, and machine learning. In a later analysis, previously published TCR beta repertoires from 670 or so donors were re-analyzed and high-resolution HLA genotyping was added so that TCR occurrence patterns could be studied. Rather than drawing on any new phenotypic data, the later analysis identified candidate immune exposures from TCR beta sequences and the way those sequences occurred across donors. To decide whether each TCR beta V gene segment behaved as functional or pseudogenic, an earlier analysis of some 600 of the donors relied on high-throughput TCR beta sequencing. Donor age, sex, ethnicity and CMV serostatus were compiled together with the repertoire data. A later genetic analysis took genome-wide SNP genotypes for about 60% of the roughly 670 donors and used that subset as a discovery cohort. All discovery cohort repertoires had been generated on a single sequencing platform. HLA typing covered class I and class II loci at four-digit resolution. Typing coverage differed by locus: A, B, C, DRB1 and DQB1 were typed in roughly 620-640 donors, DQA1 in 500 to 550, DPA1 in some 610, and DPB1 in about 450. Several DR-DQ haplotypes were treated as single units for association and clustering because of strong linkage in the cohort. Among approximately 370 genotyped donors of the cohort, an average of around 250,000 unique TCR beta nucleotide sequences was sequenced per donor, of which roughly 17% were non-productive.

For this chain, trimming is 2 bases at the V end and 7 bases at the J end, and the number of junction bases without a gene match is 9. From its cysteine to its phenylalanine, the CDR3 spans 14 amino acids. Only CDR3 DNA is held: 42 bases, read in frame from base 1. From the germline V gene, CDR1 is SGHRS and CDR2 is YFSETQ. General conclusions and limits of the study: In a later analysis, TCR association rates were found to vary across HLA loci, with the most associated TCRs seen for DRB1 alleles and the fewest for HLA-C alleles. Because HLA typing was missing for some donors at each locus, association tests included only the typed subset. A few of the identified cytomegalovirus-associated TCR beta chains were confirmed in vitro to be specific for cytomegalovirus antigens. A further reported finding was that TCR beta sequences accurately predicted the HLA-A and HLA-B alleles for most subjects in the first cohort. In a later genetic analysis, a missense DCLRE1C variant was associated with V-gene and J-gene trimming of TCR beta chains, and the association was replicated in an independent cohort. Linkage disequilibrium might explain the correlated functional status among segregating V segments, but an unknown experimental factor could not be excluded. Roughly 15 rarely observed V segments, including chromosome 9 orphons, were excluded from the earlier analysis of almost 600 of the donors because counts were too low. In the study, some 160 TCR beta chains were listed as associated with cytomegalovirus. In a later analysis, HLA-associated TCR beta chains showed more clonal expansion and lower generation probabilities than non-associated chains that were equally common. Only TCR beta chains were sequenced in this cohort, and the absence of alpha or paired-chain data limited detectable features. The authors suggested that the approach could potentially be extended to other disease states and immunological phenotypes. Strong co-occurrence of HLA alleles, especially DR and DQ, made assigning TCR associations to individual alleles difficult. While some public TCRs were present in many individuals, most TCR sequences turned up only very rarely across donors. For the cohort, immune exposure information was limited to CMV serostatus. Roughly uniform sequencing depth across donors was assumed in presence/absence analyses, although this assumption may not hold. A group of highly shared sequence variants was considered likely to be a technical artifact of the sequencing pipeline. Broadly in line with IMGT annotations, most TCR beta V segments showed up in productive rearrangements about 87% or about 30% of the time in an earlier analysis of 587 of the donors. In a later analysis, some 17,000 TCR beta sequences were associated with specific HLA alleles at a false discovery rate of 0.05. According to a later analysis, parvovirus B19, influenza, CMV and Epstein-Barr virus appeared linked to several top co-occurrence clusters. Cytomegalovirus status was reported to be diagnosed by the classifier with high specificity and sensitivity in both the original and validation cohorts. Most CMV-associated TCR beta chains appeared to be HLA-restricted in a later analysis, and the HLA associations seemed to be driven largely by CMV exposure. A later genetic analysis reported fewer N-insertions in productive TCRs among donors in an Asian-associated ancestry cluster than the approximately 670-donor mean. Some IMGT-functional V segments, including TRBV6-2 and TRBV6-3, could not be told apart with the 87-base-pair reads, so those segments were excluded.

Library preparation was by the immunoSEQ multiplex PCR assay. The multiplex PCR relied on a mix of 60 forward primers for TCR Vbeta segments and 13 reverse primers for TCR Jbeta segments. Amplification of the CDR3 region of rearranged TCR beta genes was performed with a multiplex PCR assay on genomic DNA. The amplified TCR beta libraries were sequenced on the Illumina HiSeq System as 87-base-pair reads. For the original study's pipeline: A later analysis counted some 74 million unique TCR beta chains across the approximately 700 repertoires, and some 11 million of these chains were shared by at least two donors. Raw reads were error-corrected and collapsed into unique sequences by a nearest-neighbor algorithm in which closely related sequences were merged to remove PCR and sequencing errors. Alignment of CDR3 sequences to IMGT reference sequences was used to assign V, D and J gene segments. For a sequence to be retained, a match of at least six nucleotides to both a V gene segment and a J gene segment was required. Rearrangements were classified as productive when the CDR3 lacked stop codons and remained in frame with V and J, and all other rearrangements were classified as non-productive. CDR3 was defined according to IMGT convention as the region running from the second conserved V-encoded cysteine to the conserved J-encoded phenylalanine. The earlier analysis of 500 to 750 of the donors excluded any sequence lacking an unambiguous match to a single V gene segment. An earlier analysis of fewer than 750 of the donors classified V segments as functional when productive rearrangements were above 56.7% and as segregating when the standard deviation between donors was above 5%. A statistical classification framework was built for diagnosing cytomegalovirus status from the catalog of TCR beta chain sequences. A later analysis assigned V and J genes by comparing TCR nucleotide sequences with IMGT/GENE-DB human TR gene sequences. In a later analysis, CDR3 sequences and most-parsimonious VDJ recombination scenarios were assigned using the TCRdist pipeline. In a later analysis, every TCR beta chain was defined by the combination of its CDR3 amino acid sequence and its V-gene family, and reads without a unique V-gene family were dropped. A later analysis removed 550 to 700 highly shared, low-generation-probability nucleotide sequences to deal with suspected cross-contamination and a sequencing artifact. In a later analysis, a clonal expansion index for each public chain was calculated from normalized within-repertoire ranks of inferred template counts. Generation probabilities in a later analysis came from a VDJ recombination model fitted to out-of-frame rearrangements, and those results were checked against IGoR. Hypergeometric tests were used in a later analysis to score TCR-TCR, TCR-HLA and TCR-CMV co-occurrence, with a repertoire-size bias correction applied to the TCR pairs. False discovery rates were estimated in a later analysis by permuting HLA or CMV assignments 20 times. In a later analysis, co-occurring TCRs were grouped using DBSCAN, and TCRdist sequence similarity was added for clustering within HLA-allele-positive subsets. Co-occurrence clustering excluded repertoires with fewer than 30,000 or more than 120,000 public chains, plus five with anomalous nucleotide sharing. Entries here come from immuneACCESS through TCRdb and include only in-frame sequences with V and J called. Some clones fail to appear in such tables; in the studies checked, an unresolved V gene covers under half of the shortfall, and the cause of the remainder is unknown. V, J and clone size are those of that table, while D and trimming were read from the DNA. The sample table contains roughly 130,000 clones; only one count was recorded for around 8.5% of them. Of the sample, 4.5% to 6% is held by the ten largest clones.

The chain uses TRBV5-1 and TRBJ2-7, and TRBD1 matches 7 of the central bases. The source material was PBMCs. The receptor's source is a man aged 40-49 years in good health and CMV-seronegative. At the DNA level, the sequence is TGCGCCAGCAGCTTCACCCCTGGACAGGATGAGCAGTACTTC. Its protein is CASSFTPGQDEQYF.